The 16 T cell receptor beta chains in this list originate from one sample, sequenced in a study of radiation and T cells in renal cell carcinoma. The assay was immunoSEQ multiplex PCR, and TCRdb's table has in-frame clones only and misses some. This sample yields 120,000 to 150,000 clones, of which about 88% are seen a single time; around a sixth belongs to the top ten. Time point meaning: blood 4 weeks post-SBRT, at nephrectomy. The treatment was: 15 Gy SBRT to primary tumor, nephrectomy 4 weeks later. Source: blood, taken from a patient whose treatment included radiotherapy and nephrectomy. All receptors come from a woman aged 50 to 60 with renal cell carcinoma.

V and J are TRBV5-1 and TRBJ1-1; 10 nucleotides line up with TRBD1. Germline values: CDR1 SGHRS, CDR2 YFSETQ. After removal of 4 bases from V and 5 bases from J, the junction contained 2 bases not matched to a gene. The CDR3 covers 13 residues. Here the CDR3 reads CASSPGQGTEAFF. In DNA, the CDR3 is TGCGCCAGCAGCCCGGGACAGGGGACTGAAGCTTTCTTT.

The V and J genes are TRBV6-6 and TRBJ1-2; TRBD1 might be the D (5 bases). The length of the CDR3 is 15 residues. The ends were cut back, 0 bases at V and 2 bases at J, with 10 bases in the middle. Germline lookup yields CDR1 MNHNY and CDR2 SVGAGI (reference sequence). DNA of the CDR3: TGTGCCAGCAGTTACTCGCACGGGGGGAACTATGGCTACACCTTC. Translated: CASSYSHGGNYGYTF.

The chain combines TRBV28 with TRBJ1-2, with D tentatively TRBD1 (5 bases). The V gene lost 5 bases and the J gene lost 1 base, with 11 bases spanning the gap. CDR1 MDHEN and CDR2 SYDVKM come from the germline V gene. CDR3 length: 14 residues. CDR3 in DNA: TGTGCCAGCAGTACCGGGACGGATAACTATGGCTACACCTTC. It encodes CASSTGTDNYGYTF.

This chain joins TRBV5-1 and TRBJ2-5; a possible D gene is TRBD2 (6 bases). The length of the CDR3 is 16 residues. Germline loops: CDR1 SGHRS, CDR2 YFSETQ. V lost 2 bases and J 5 bases, leaving 19 bases between the germline ends. As DNA, the CDR3 is TGCGCCAGCAGCTTAGAGGTAGCGGCACCCAAGGAGACCCAGTACTTC. It specifies CASSLEVAAPKETQYF. Using reference TRBV5-1 and TRBJ2-5 for the parts outside the CDR3, the full variable domain is KAGVTQTPRYLIKTRGQQVTLSCSPISGHRSVSWYQQTPGQGLQFLFEYFSETQRNKGNFPGRFSGRQFSNSRSEMNVSTLELGDSALYLCASSLEVAAPKETQYFGPGTRLLVL.

The CDR3 region has the DNA TGTGCCAGCAGCTTAGGGACACCAGATACGCAGTATTTT. It is translated as CASSLGTPDTQYF. The V and J genes are TRBV11-3 and TRBJ2-3; possibly TRBD1 for D (5 bases). CDR3 size: 13 residues. Germline assignment: CDR1 SGHNT and CDR2 YENEEA. V shed 1 base and J shed 4 bases, with 6 bases lying between them.

J is TRBJ1-1 and V is TRBV12-2. TRBV12-2 is a documented pseudogene. The CDR3 consists of 15 residues. CDR3 nucleotide sequence: TGTGCAAGTCGCTGGCCGCGTCTTTGGTACACTGAAGCTTTCTTT. This codes for CASRWPRLWYTEAFF.

The chain joins TRBV28 to TRBJ2-7, with 9 bases aligning to TRBD1. Germline CDR1 MDHEN, CDR2 SYDVKM. Trimming cost V 5 bases and J 4 bases; bases outside gene matches: 6. CDR3 length equals 14 residues. CDR3 DNA: TGTGCCAGCAGTCGGACAGGGGATAAATACGAGCAGTACTTC. Its translation: CASSRTGDKYEQYF.

The sample holds one count of this clone. This chain uses TRBV15 with TRBJ2-5; possibly TRBD2 for D (5 bases). V lost 4 bases, J lost 1 base, and 10 bases lay in between. The length of the CDR3 is 14 residues. The germline V gene encodes CDR1 LNHNV and CDR2 YYDKDF (reference sequence). The CDR3, as DNA: TGTGCCACCAGCAAAAGCGGAATCCAAGAGACCCAGTACTTC. Its translation: CATSKSGIQETQYF.

V is TRBV7-6 and J is TRBJ1-2; D unresolved. Germline V CDR1 and CDR2: SGHVS, FNYEAQ. The CDR3 runs to 15 residues. The V gene lost 5 bases and the J gene lost 0 bases, with 13 bases spanning the gap. For the CDR3, the DNA is TGTGCCAGCAGCCTCGGCGTAGTTGCTAACTATGGCTACACCTTC. It specifies CASSLGVVANYGYTF. The variable domain in full, with the rest retrieved from reference TRBV7-6 and TRBJ1-2, is GAGVSQSPRYKVTKRGQDVALRCDPISGHVSLYWYRQALGQGPEFLTYFNYEAQQDKSGLPNDRFSAERPEGSISTLTIQRTEQRDSAMYRCASSLGVVANYGYTFGSGTRLTVV.

The chain uses TRBV15 and TRBJ2-4; 13 bases are shared with TRBD2. CDR1 and CDR2 from the germline V gene are LNHNV and YYDKDF (reference sequence). There are 18 residues in the CDR3. Unmatched junction bases numbered 14, after V lost 4 bases and J lost 8 bases. The CDR3 loop is CATSTGLAGTIGWDIQYF. The CDR3 nucleotides are TGTGCCACCAGCACGGGACTAGCGGGGACTATAGGATGGGACATTCAGTACTTC.

J is TRBJ1-5 and V is TRBV28; D may be TRBD1 (5 bases). The CDR3 totals 17 residues. V was shortened by 3 bases and J by 2 bases, with 17 bases between the two germline ends. The V gene's germline CDR1 is MDHEN and CDR2 SYDVKM. The CDR3 DNA reads TGTGCCAGCAGTTTCGGCGTTGGGGGTGTGGGCAATCAGCCCCAGCATTTT. It specifies CASSFGVGGVGNQPQHF.

Remarks on this clone: Other nucleotide sequences in the sample specify the same CDR3. The V and J genes are TRBV5-8 and TRBJ2-7; D gene unclear. The germline V gene has CDR1 SGHTS and CDR2 YDEGEE. The CDR3 has 13 residues. V was trimmed by 0 bases and J by 2 bases, leaving 6 bases between them. For the CDR3, the DNA is TGTGCCAGCAGCTTGGGGAGAACCTACGAGCAGTACTTC. This translates into CASSLGRTYEQYF.

The chain has TRBV19 and TRBJ2-3; D is unresolved. CDR1 is LNHDA and CDR2 is SQIVND in the germline V gene (reference sequence). The CDR3 covers 14 residues. With 4 bases removed from V and 3 bases from J, the gap between germline ends came to 11 bases. The CDR3, as DNA: TGTGCCAGTAGTAAAACCTTAAGTACAGATACGCAGTATTTT. It specifies CASSKTLSTDTQYF.

This chain uses TRBV18 with TRBJ2-3; D unclear. V gave up 3 bases and J gave up 0 bases, with 19 bases separating them. The CDR3 has 18 amino acids. Germline V gene lookup returns CDR1 KGHSH and CDR2 LQKENI. The CDR3 sequence: CASSPSATGRTSTDTQYF. The CDR3 DNA sequence: TGTGCCAGCTCACCCTCGGCAACGGGTCGAACTAGCACAGATACGCAGTATTTT.

The chain is built from TRBV7-2 and TRBJ2-3; D is unresolved. Trimming removed 3 bases from V and 1 base from J, with 11 bases in between. Germline V lookup: CDR1 SGHTA, CDR2 FQGNSA. The CDR3 covers 15 residues. The CDR3 DNA follows: TGTGCCAGCAGCTTTGATCCGATGCGCACAGATACGCAGTATTTT. This codes for CASSFDPMRTDTQYF.

This chain links TRBV5-1 with TRBJ1-1; D may be TRBD1 (5 bases). V shed 0 bases and J shed 7 bases, with 13 bases lying between them. CDR1 and CDR2 (germline): SGHRS, YFSETQ. This CDR3 is built from 14 residues. The CDR3 sequence is CASSLAVTVSEAFF. For the CDR3, the DNA is TGCGCCAGCAGCTTGGCCGTGACAGTGAGTGAAGCTTTCTTT.